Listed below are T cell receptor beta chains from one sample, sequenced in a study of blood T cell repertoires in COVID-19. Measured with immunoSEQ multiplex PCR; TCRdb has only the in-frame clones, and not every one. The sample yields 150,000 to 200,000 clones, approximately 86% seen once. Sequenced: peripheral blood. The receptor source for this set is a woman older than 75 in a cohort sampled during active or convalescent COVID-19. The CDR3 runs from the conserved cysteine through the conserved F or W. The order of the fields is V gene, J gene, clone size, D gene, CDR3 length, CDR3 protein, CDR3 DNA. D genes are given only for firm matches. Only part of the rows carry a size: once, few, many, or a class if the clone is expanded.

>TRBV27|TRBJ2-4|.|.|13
CASSIGLRDIQYF
TGTGCCAGCAGTATAGGACTACGGGACATTCAGTACTTC
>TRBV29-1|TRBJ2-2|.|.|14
CSVVERTNTGELFF
TGCAGCGTTGTGGAGAGAACGAACACCGGGGAGCTGTTTTTT
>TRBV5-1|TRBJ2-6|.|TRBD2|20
CASSFGTSGFPSAGANVLTF
TGCGCCAGCAGCTTTGGGACTAGCGGATTCCCCAGCGCCGGGGCCAACGTCCTGACTTTC
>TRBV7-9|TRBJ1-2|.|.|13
CASSSVRPYGYTF
TGTGCCAGCAGTTCAGTACGTCCCTATGGCTACACCTTC
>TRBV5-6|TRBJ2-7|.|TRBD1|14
CASSLPGQPYEQYF
TGTGCCAGCAGCTTGCCGGGACAGCCCTACGAGCAGTACTTC
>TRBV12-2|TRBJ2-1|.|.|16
CASRLTGTSSHNEQFF
TGTGCAAGTCGACTTACCGGGACTAGCAGCCACAATGAGCAGTTCTTC
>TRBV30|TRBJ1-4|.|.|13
CACSGATNEKLFF
TGTGCCTGTTCAGGGGCGACTAATGAAAAACTGTTTTTT
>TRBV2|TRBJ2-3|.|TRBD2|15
CASSLTSGRADTQYF
TGTGCCAGCAGCTTAACTAGCGGGAGGGCAGATACGCAGTATTTT
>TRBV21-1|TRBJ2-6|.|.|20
CASSNPSNGQPNSGANVLTF
TGTGCCAGCAGCAACCCCAGCAACGGACAGCCGAACTCTGGGGCCAACGTCCTGACTTTC
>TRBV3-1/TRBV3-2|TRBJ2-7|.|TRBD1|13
CASSQIAGGIKYF
TGTGCCAGCAGCCAAATCGCAGGGGGTATCAAGTACTTC
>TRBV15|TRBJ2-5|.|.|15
CATSTRAGSGETQYF
TGTGCCACCAGCACCCGGGCCGGCTCGGGGGAGACCCAGTACTTC
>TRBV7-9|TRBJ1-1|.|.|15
CASSLQTGVNTEAFF
TGTGCCAGCAGCTTGCAGACAGGAGTGAACACTGAAGCTTTCTTT
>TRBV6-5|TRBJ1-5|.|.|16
CASSYSWQDSNQPQHF
TGTGCCAGCAGTTACTCATGGCAGGATAGCAATCAGCCCCAGCATTTT
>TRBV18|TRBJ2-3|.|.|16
CASSPRGFLNTDTQYF
TGTGCCAGCTCACCAAGGGGTTTCCTGAACACAGATACGCAGTATTTT
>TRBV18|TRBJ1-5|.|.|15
CASSGERVGNQPQHF
TGTGCCAGCTCAGGGGAGCGGGTAGGCAATCAGCCCCAGCATTTT
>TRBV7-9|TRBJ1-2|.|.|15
CASSLVSQGAPGYTF
TGTGCCAGCAGCTTAGTATCACAGGGTGCACCCGGCTACACCTTC
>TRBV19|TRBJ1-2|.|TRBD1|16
CASSPGTGFQDYGYTF
TGTGCCAGTAGTCCCGGGACAGGGTTTCAAGACTATGGCTACACCTTC
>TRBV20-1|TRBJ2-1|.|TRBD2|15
CSASRLGGGNNEQFF
TGCAGTGCTAGTAGGTTGGGGGGAGGGAACAATGAGCAGTTCTTC
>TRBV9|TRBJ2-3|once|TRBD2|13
CASSRFTSGVQYF
TGTGCCAGCAGTCGTTTTACTAGCGGGGTTCAGTATTTT
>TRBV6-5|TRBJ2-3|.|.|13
CASPPGSTDTQYF
TGTGCCAGCCCCCCGGGAAGCACAGATACGCAGTATTTT
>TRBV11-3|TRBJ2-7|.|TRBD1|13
CASSAHKTGELDF
TGTGCCAGCAGCGCCCATAAAACAGGGGAGCTGGACTTC
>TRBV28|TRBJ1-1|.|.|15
CASSGTTLLNTEAFF
TGTGCCAGTTCCGGGACAACCCTTTTGAACACTGAAGCTTTCTTT
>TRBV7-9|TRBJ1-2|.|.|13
CASSPTGNYGYTF
TGTGCCAGCTCCCCAACAGGCAACTATGGCTACACCTTC
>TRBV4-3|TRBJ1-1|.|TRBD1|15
CASSQSGTGSTEAFF
TGCGCCAGCAGCCAATCCGGGACAGGGAGCACTGAAGCTTTCTTT
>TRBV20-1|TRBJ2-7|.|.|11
CSARRSYEQYF
TGCAGTGCTAGACGCTCCTACGAGCAGTACTTC
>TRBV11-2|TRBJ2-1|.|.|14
CASSLGLDLSEQFF
TGTGCCAGCAGCTTAGGTTTAGATTTAAGCGAGCAGTTCTTC
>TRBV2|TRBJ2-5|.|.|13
CASSFGVQETQYF
TGTGCCAGCAGTTTCGGGGTGCAAGAGACCCAGTACTTC
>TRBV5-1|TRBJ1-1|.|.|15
CASSQRDTGNTEAFF
TGCGCCAGCAGCCAGCGGGATACGGGGAACACTGAAGCTTTCTTT
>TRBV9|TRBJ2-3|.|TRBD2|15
CASSPAGLLTDTQYF
TGTGCCAGCAGCCCAGCGGGACTTCTCACAGATACGCAGTATTTT
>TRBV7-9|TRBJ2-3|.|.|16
CASSPRGRGSADTQYF
TGTGCCAGCAGCCCCCGGGGGCGCGGGAGTGCAGATACGCAGTATTTT
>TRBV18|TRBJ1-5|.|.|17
CASSPFSGFTGNQPQHF
TGTGCCAGCTCACCGTTCTCGGGATTTACGGGCAATCAGCCCCAGCATTTT
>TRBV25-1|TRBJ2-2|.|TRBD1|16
CASRETGFKNTGELFF
TGTGCCAGCAGGGAGACAGGGTTTAAGAACACCGGGGAGCTGTTTTTT
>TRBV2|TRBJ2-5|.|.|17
CASTRTSSESWVETQYF
TGTGCCAGCACCAGAACGTCTAGCGAGTCCTGGGTGGAGACCCAGTACTTC
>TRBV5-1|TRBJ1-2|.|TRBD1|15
CASSWGQGDLYGYTF
TGCGCCAGCAGCTGGGGACAGGGCGACCTCTATGGCTACACCTTC
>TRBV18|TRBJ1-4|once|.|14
CASSPVGAGEKLFF
TGTGCCAGCTCACCAGTGGGGGCTGGGGAAAAACTGTTTTTT
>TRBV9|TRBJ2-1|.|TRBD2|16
CASSPTGGALQYEQFF
TGTGCCAGCAGCCCCACGGGGGGGGCTCTACAATATGAGCAGTTCTTC
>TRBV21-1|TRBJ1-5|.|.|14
CASSYVSGNQPQHF
TGTGCCAGCAGCTACGTTAGCGGCAATCAGCCCCAGCATTTT
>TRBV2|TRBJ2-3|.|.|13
CASSSQGPDTQYF
TGTGCCAGCAGTTCCCAGGGTCCAGATACGCAGTATTTT
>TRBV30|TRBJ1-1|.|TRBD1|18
CAQRPGQGLGLWNTEAFF
TGTGCCCAAAGGCCGGGACAGGGCCTTGGGCTTTGGAACACTGAAGCTTTCTTT
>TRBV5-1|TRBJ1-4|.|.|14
CASSFGGGLEKLFF
TGCGCCAGCAGCTTTGGGGGCGGGCTTGAAAAACTGTTTTTT
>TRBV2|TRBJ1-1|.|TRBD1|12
CASRLSGGIAFF
TGTGCCAGCAGACTCTCAGGGGGAATAGCTTTCTTT
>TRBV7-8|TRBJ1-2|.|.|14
CASSLGGQEYGYTF
TGTGCCAGCAGCTTAGGGGGGCAGGAGTATGGCTACACCTTC
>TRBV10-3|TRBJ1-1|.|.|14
CATAVGGVGTEAFF
TGTGCCACCGCGGTCGGGGGTGTCGGCACTGAAGCTTTCTTT
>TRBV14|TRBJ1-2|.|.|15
CASSRDQGKPDGYTF
TGTGCCAGCAGCCGGGACCAGGGGAAACCCGATGGCTACACCTTC
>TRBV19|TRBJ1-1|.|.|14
CASSSTGMNTEAFF
TGTGCCAGTAGTAGTACAGGGATGAACACTGAAGCTTTCTTT
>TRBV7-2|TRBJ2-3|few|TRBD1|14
CASSPGTVADTQYF
TGTGCCAGCAGCCCTGGGACAGTAGCGGATACGCAGTATTTT
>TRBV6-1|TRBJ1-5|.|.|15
CASSEYWEGRQPQHF
TGTGCCAGCAGTGAATACTGGGAAGGGAGACAGCCCCAGCATTTT
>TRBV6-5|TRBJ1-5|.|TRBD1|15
CASSPTDRGYQPQHF
TGTGCCAGCAGTCCCACGGACAGGGGGTATCAGCCCCAGCATTTT
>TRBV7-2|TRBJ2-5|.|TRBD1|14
CASSKDRVVETQYF
TGTGCCAGCAGCAAGGACAGGGTTGTAGAGACCCAGTACTTC
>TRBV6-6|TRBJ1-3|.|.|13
CASSQLSGNTIYF
TGTGCCAGCTCACAGCTCTCTGGAAACACCATATATTTT
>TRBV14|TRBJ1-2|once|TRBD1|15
CASSQAGTGYYGYTF
TGTGCCAGCAGCCAAGCCGGGACAGGCTACTATGGCTACACCTTC
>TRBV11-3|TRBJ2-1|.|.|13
CANAQGGKNEQFF
TGTGCCAACGCACAGGGGGGGAAAAATGAGCAGTTCTTC
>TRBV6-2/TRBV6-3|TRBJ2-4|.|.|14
CASSYSGSGNIQYF
TGTGCCAGCAGTTACTCAGGGTCAGGGAACATTCAGTACTTC
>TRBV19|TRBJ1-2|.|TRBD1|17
CASSLRDRVGVNYGYTF
TGTGCCAGTAGCCTCCGGGACAGGGTAGGGGTTAACTATGGCTACACCTTC
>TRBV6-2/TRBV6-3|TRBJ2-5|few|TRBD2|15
CASSYFGGYQETQYF
TGTGCCAGCAGTTACTTCGGGGGGTACCAAGAGACCCAGTACTTC
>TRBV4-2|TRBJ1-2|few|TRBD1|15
CASSQAPTGTYGYTF
TGTGCCAGCAGCCAAGCCCCGACAGGGACCTATGGCTACACCTTC
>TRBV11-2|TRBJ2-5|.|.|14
CASSDSGPAETQYF
TGTGCCAGCAGCGATAGCGGCCCGGCGGAGACCCAGTACTTC
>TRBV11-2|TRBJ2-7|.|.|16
CASSLAAAPGAGEQYF
TGTGCCAGCAGCTTAGCGGCCGCCCCAGGGGCCGGGGAGCAGTACTTC
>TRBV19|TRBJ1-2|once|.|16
CASSHRPARYLYGYTF
TGTGCCAGTAGTCACCGTCCGGCCAGGTACCTCTATGGCTACACCTTC